This TCR beta chain was profiled in a study of siplizumab effects on memory and regulatory T cells (dated by TCRdb to between 2018 and 2020). Notes on the research overall: The study looked at the effect of siplizumab, an anti-CD2 antibody, on alloreactive T-cell subsets in allogeneic mixed lymphocyte reactions made from human PBMCs.

Comments on this clone: Its antigen specificity is not known. Base qualities are missing; no much larger clone stands one base away.

The CDR3 starts with the cysteine, ends with the phenylalanine, and has 13 residues. This entry keeps only the CDR3 DNA: 39 bases, framed from base 1. Taken from the germline V gene (reference sequence), the CDR1 and CDR2 loops are SGHNT and YYREEE. Cut back by 3 bases and 3 bases, the V and J ends lie 8 bases apart. Libraries were constructed by the immunoSEQ multiplex PCR assay. About 9.9 x 10^4 TCR templates per sample were assayed by the deep sequencing platform. Genomic DNA extracted from sorted T cells was the material used for TCRbeta CDR3 sequencing. On the authors' methods: Clonal analysis of TCRbeta CDR3 data was done in the R programming language. Alloreactive CD4+ and CD8+ clones were defined by comparing unstimulated samples with post-reaction CFSE-low samples. Regulatory or non-regulatory origin was assigned to alloreactive CD4+ clones by matching of sequences to sorted unstimulated Treg and non-Treg repertoires. Not all clones reach the TCRdb copy of this immuneACCESS table, which keeps in-frame sequences only. Checked studies attribute under half of the gap to unresolved V genes and leave the rest unexplained. That table furnishes V, J and clone size, whereas the DNA furnished D and trimming. Recorded for this sample are tens of thousands of clones; over 85% of them occurred a single time. The ten largest clonotypes hold around 6.5% of the sample.

TCRbeta CDR3 sequencing was performed on sorted unstimulated T cells and on proliferating T cells recovered from mixed lymphocyte reactions. Fresh whole blood from more than 8 HLA-typed healthy donors was used as the source from which PBMCs were isolated. Broad study findings and their caveats: About 80-97% of proliferating CD4+ or CD8+ clones could not be given a naive or memory phenotype. The cumulative frequency of alloreactive sequences that could be traced back to unstimulated CD4+ memory T cells was significantly reduced by siplizumab. Greater diversity appeared to be present in unstimulated naive T cells than in memory T cells, and a substantial contribution to the alloresponse seemed to be made by naive cells. Of the alloreactive CD4+ clones that could be mapped, the Treg-derived share averaged 68.8% with siplizumab compared with approximately 30% in control reactions. Sequences below about 10^-5 frequency were poorly captured, so only a minor fraction of alloreactive clones could be mapped to unstimulated subsets. The suppressive function of proliferating Tregs from siplizumab cultures was not functionally confirmed.

The chain was built from TRBV5-4 and TRBJ2-3; the D match is possibly TRBD1 or TRBD2, with 5 bases aligned in each. Sequencing was performed on CD8+ T cells sorted from blood. The receptor was isolated from a human donor in good health. In nucleotide form, the sequence is TGTGCCAGCAGCTCGGGACGGACAGATACGCAGTATTTT. Translated, this is CASSSGRTDTQYF.